A selection of T cell receptor beta chains follows, all from one sample in a study of cytomegalovirus exposure and HLA in healthy donors. Clones were sequenced by immunoSEQ multiplex PCR, and TCRdb holds only the in-frame ones, with some missing. The repertoire consists of 95,000 to 150,000 clones, with roughly 80% occurring once and the leading ten covering 0.2% to 0.3%. The sample taken for sequencing was PBMCs. The origin of the receptors is a man aged 50 to 60 in good health and CMV-seronegative. CDR3s leave out the opening cysteine and the closing phenylalanine or tryptophan. Only part of the rows carry a size: once, few, many, or a class if the clone is expanded.

size,V,J,CDR3
-,TRBV7-9,TRBJ1-5,ASSLVTGTHWGQPQH
few,TRBV7-2,TRBJ2-4,ASSTRTGPTIQY
-,TRBV7-2,TRBJ1-4,ASSLVGGVDEKLF
-,TRBV7-9,TRBJ1-5,ASSLGQGGQPQH
once,TRBV5-4,TRBJ2-7,ASSLVAGGHEQY
-,TRBV18,TRBJ1-6,ASSPPQGENSPLH
-,TRBV5-4,TRBJ2-7,ASSPGQVFYEQY
few,TRBV6-1,TRBJ1-1,ASSEGGGAEAF
-,TRBV28,TRBJ2-3,ASSTGLDTQY
-,TRBV19,TRBJ1-5,ASNPNRGLNQPQH
once,TRBV5-4,TRBJ2-6,ASSLWRGSGANVLT
-,TRBV6-5,TRBJ2-7,ASSRTGTYEQY
-,TRBV6-6,TRBJ1-1,ASSRDIATEAF
-,TRBV7-9,TRBJ2-1,ASSFLREGGEQF
-,TRBV23-1,TRBJ1-2,ASSQFSCAAVRYYGYT
-,TRBV4-1,TRBJ2-1,ASSQDRGLREQF
-,TRBV7-8,TRBJ1-5,ASSFGTGGGQPQH
few,TRBV7-3,TRBJ1-1,ASSPHGDRNTEAF
few,TRBV27,TRBJ2-7,ASGYRGLSYEQY
-,TRBV19,TRBJ2-1,ASSPGIAGGHEQF
-,TRBV6-4,TRBJ1-6,ASSDSTGGNSPLH
-,TRBV28,TRBJ2-7,ASGYPGSSYEQY